Shown below are 7 T cell receptor beta chains from a single sample sequenced in a study of T cell repertoires in cytomegalovirus infection. Their recognized antigens are unknown. TCRdb called the reads again in MiXCR, with one record for every CDR3 protein. Here the sample spans fewer than 1,000,000 distinct CDR3 sequences, around 30% being singletons. The specimen was cultured CD8+ T cells from PBMCs, collected from culture after CMV antigen stimulation. The receptors here all came from a human donor in good health (CMV status not recorded). Some clones in this sample may be carry-over from other donors' samples.

This clonotype turned up a few times. This chain joins TRBV6-5 and TRBJ2-7; TRBD1 matches at 7 bases. Germline V gene data show CDR1 as MNHEY and CDR2 as SVGAGI. V lost 6 bases and J lost 5; bases outside the gene matches: 13. The CDR3 loop spans 15 amino acids. Written as DNA, the CDR3 is TGTGCCAGCAGGCCACAGGGGTTTGAGAGGGACGAGCAGTACTTC. Translation: CASRPQGFERDEQYF.

This clonotype was seen a few times. The V gene is TRBV20-1, the J gene TRBJ1-2; tentatively, D is TRBD1 (5 bases). The ends were cut back, 0 bases at V and 4 bases at J, with 12 bases in the middle. Germline V gene sequence: CDR1 DFQATT, CDR2 SNEGSKA (reference sequence). The CDR3 totals 14 residues. DNA of the CDR3: TGCAGTGCTAGAGATCTGGGGCTTAGCTATGGCTACACCTTC. Translating it yields CSARDLGLSYGYTF.

This clonotype was detected many times. The V call is TRBV7-9, the J call TRBJ1-1; D is uncertain. CDR3 length: 13 amino acids. Germline lookup yields CDR1 SEHNR and CDR2 FQNEAQ (reference sequence). Trimming took off 3 bases at V and 6 bases at J, with 11 bases between the two ends. The CDR3: CASSLGRKAEAFF. The CDR3 DNA is TGTGCCAGCAGCTTGGGGAGAAAGGCTGAAGCTTTCTTT.

This clonotype was observed a handful of times. The CDR3 loop reads CASSLARGIFETQYF. The CDR3, as DNA: TGTGCCAGCAGTTTAGCGCGGGGGATCTTCGAGACCCAGTACTTC. The rearrangement uses TRBV12-3 or TRBV12-4 and TRBJ2-5, with 7 bases identical to TRBD2. Unmatched junction bases numbered 6, after V lost 0 bases and J lost 5 bases. The CDR3 spans 15 residues.

The chain recombines TRBV7-4 with TRBJ2-2, with a tentative D call TRBD2 (5 bases). Trimming removed 1 base from V and 5 bases from J, with 8 bases in between. This CDR3 comprises 14 residues. Germline CDR1 reads SGHVT; CDR2 reads SQSDAQ. The CDR3 bases are TGTGCCAGCAGCTTAGTTTCGGGAACCGGGGAGCTGTTTTTT. This translates into CASSLVSGTGELFF.

The chain combines TRBV29-1 with TRBJ2-1; a weak D match, TRBD1 (6 bases). Germline CDR1 and CDR2: SQVTM and ANQGSEA. With 4 bases removed from V and 4 bases from J, the gap between germline ends came to 14 bases. The CDR3 extends over 14 amino acids. The CDR3 nucleotides are TGCAGCGTTGTACCGGGACACCTATACAATGAGCAGTTCTTC. Amino acids: CSVVPGHLYNEQFF.

A word on this clonotype: A read error may be the cause here, since a much bigger clone is one base away. The genes are TRBV12-3 or TRBV12-4 and TRBJ2-1; 10 nucleotides agree with TRBD2. The CDR3 totals 17 residues. CDR3 in amino acids: CANSFLAGESRGVEQFF. The CDR3 DNA follows: TGTGCCAACAGTTTCCTAGCGGGGGAGAGCCGGGGGGTTGAGCAGTTCTTC.